The 3 T cell receptor beta chains below were found in one sample sequenced in a study of T cell changes during pregnancy in multiple sclerosis. Sequencing was performed with immunoSEQ multiplex PCR; in TCRdb, only in-frame clones are kept and a portion is missing. The table shows some 47,000 clones, with 90% to 97% occurring only once. Sample: peripheral blood, taken in the second trimester of pregnancy. Receptor source: a female donor with multiple sclerosis, enrolled in a pregnancy study.

The chain uses TRBV9 and TRBJ2-3; 9 nucleotides agree with TRBD2. Trimming at V came to 2 bases and at J to 11 bases, leaving 12 bases not matched to a gene. Germline lookup yields CDR1 SGDLS and CDR2 YYNGEE. CDR3 length: 15 residues. The CDR3 loop reads CASSVGTSPTFGQYF. The CDR3 coding sequence is TGTGCCAGCAGCGTCGGGACTAGCCCAACCTTCGGGCAGTATTTT.

The chain employs TRBV5-1 and TRBJ1-1; D possibly corresponds to TRBD1 (6 bases). The V gene's germline CDR1 is SGHRS and CDR2 YFSETQ. V was clipped by 0 bases and J by 0 bases, with 6 bases between them. CDR3 size: 14 residues. CDR3 protein: CASSLGTVNTEAFF. CDR3 nucleotides: TGCGCCAGCAGCTTGGGGACAGTGAACACTGAAGCTTTCTTT.

This sequence joins TRBV19 and TRBJ1-2; the D gene is possibly TRBD1 (6 bases). Germline assignment: CDR1 LNHDA and CDR2 SQIVND (reference sequence). Between the trimmed V and J ends, which lost 0 bases and 5 bases, there was a span of 16 bases. The CDR3 covers 16 residues. The chain's CDR3 is CASSIDAGGNLYGYTF. CDR3 bases: TGTGCCAGTAGTATAGATGCGGGGGGCAATTTGTATGGCTACACCTTC. The entire variable domain, with the rest obtained from reference TRBV19 and TRBJ1-2, is as follows: DGGITQSPKYLFRKEGQNVTLSCEQNLNHDAMYWYRQDPGQGLRLIYYSQIVNDFQKGDIAEGYSVSREKKESFPLTVTSAQKNPTAFYLCASSIDAGGNLYGYTFGSGTRLTVV.